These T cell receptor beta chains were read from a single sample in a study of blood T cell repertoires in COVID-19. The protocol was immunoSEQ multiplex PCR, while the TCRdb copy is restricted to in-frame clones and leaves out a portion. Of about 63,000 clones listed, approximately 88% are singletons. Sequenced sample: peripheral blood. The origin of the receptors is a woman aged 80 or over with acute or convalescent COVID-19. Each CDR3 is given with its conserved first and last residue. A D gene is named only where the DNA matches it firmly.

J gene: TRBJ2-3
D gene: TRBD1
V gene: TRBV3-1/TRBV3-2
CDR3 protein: CASSHHRGVTPDPQYF

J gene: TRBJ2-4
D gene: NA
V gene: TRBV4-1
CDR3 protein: CASSQDDSAKNIQYF

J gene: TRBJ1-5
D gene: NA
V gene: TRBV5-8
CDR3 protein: CASSLARQLEGRPQHF

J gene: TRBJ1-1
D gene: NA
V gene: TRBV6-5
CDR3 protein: CASNSAGGTEAFF

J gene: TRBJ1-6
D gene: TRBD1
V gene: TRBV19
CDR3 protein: CASSEGQGSSYNSPLHF

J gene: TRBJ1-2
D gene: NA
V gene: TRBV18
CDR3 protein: CASSPGREDGYTF

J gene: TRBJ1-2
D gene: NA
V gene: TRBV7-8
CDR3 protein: CASSLDSRDGYTF

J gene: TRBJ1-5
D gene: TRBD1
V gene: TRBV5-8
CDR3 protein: CASSLGDRGRNQPQHF

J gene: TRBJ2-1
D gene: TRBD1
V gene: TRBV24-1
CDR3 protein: CATSDSGQGLMYEQFF

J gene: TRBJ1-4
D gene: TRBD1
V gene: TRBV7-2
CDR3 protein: CASSLVVSQGYEKLFF

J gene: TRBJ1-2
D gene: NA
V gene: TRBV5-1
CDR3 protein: CASSLEQIYGYTF